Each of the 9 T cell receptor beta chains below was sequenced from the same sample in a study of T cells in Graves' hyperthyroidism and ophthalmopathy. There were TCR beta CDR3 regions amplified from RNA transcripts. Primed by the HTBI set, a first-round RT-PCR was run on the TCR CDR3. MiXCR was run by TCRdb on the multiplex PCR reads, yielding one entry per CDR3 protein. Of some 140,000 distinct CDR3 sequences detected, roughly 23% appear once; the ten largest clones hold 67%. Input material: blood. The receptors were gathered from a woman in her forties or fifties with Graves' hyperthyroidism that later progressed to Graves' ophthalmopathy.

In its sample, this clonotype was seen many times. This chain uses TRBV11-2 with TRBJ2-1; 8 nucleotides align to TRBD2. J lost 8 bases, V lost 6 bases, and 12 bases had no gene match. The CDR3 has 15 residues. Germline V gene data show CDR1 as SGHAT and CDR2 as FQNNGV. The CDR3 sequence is CASRVRGPGGYEQFF. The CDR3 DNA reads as TGTGCCAGCAGAGTACGCGGGCCGGGAGGGTATGAGCAGTTCTTC. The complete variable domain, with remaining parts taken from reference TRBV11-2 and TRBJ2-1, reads EAGVAQSPRYKIIEKRQSVAFWCNPISGHATLYWYQQILGQGPKLLIQFQNNGVVDDSQLPKDRFSAERLKGVDSTLKIQPAKLEDSAVYLCASRVRGPGGYEQFFGPGTRLTVL.

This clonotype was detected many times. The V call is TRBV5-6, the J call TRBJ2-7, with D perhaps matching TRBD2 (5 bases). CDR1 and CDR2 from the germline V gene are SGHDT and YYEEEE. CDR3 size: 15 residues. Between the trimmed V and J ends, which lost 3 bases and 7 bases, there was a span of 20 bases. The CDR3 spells CASSSLYWETKEQYF. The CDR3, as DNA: TGTGCCAGCAGCTCCCTTTATTGGGAGACCAAGGAGCAGTACTTC.

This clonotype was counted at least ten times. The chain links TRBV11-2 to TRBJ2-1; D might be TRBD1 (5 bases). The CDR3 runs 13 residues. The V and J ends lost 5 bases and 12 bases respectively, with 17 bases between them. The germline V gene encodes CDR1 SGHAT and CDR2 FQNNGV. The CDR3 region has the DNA TGTGCCAGCAGCCAGGGAACGGGTGGTGGGCAGTTCTTC. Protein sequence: CASSQGTGGGQFF.

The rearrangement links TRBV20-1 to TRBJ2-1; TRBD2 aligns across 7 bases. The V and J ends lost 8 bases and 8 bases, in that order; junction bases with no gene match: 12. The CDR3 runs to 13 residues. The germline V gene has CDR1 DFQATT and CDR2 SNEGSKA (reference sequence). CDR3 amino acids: CSSVGLVPDEQFF. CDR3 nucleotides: TGCAGTTCAGTAGGACTAGTCCCCGATGAGCAGTTCTTC.

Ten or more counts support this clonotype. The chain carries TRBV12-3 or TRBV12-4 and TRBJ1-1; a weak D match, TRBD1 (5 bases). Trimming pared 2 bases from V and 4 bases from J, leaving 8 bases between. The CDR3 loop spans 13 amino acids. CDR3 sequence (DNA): TGTGCCAGCAGTTTACCGGGGGGCACTGAAGCTTTCTTT. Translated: CASSLPGGTEAFF.

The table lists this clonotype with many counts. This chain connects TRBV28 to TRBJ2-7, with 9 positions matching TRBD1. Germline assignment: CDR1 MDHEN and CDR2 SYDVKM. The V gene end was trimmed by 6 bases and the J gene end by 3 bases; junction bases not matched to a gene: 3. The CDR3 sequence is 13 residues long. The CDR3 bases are TGTGCCAGCAGACGACAGGGGGGCTACGAGCAGTACTTC. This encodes CASRRQGGYEQYF. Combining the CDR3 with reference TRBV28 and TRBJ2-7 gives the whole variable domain DVKVTQSSRYLVKRTGEKVFLECVQDMDHENMFWYRQDPGLGLRLIYFSYDVKMKEKGDIPEGYSVSREKKERFSLILESASTNQTSMYLCASRRQGGYEQYFGPGTRLTVT.

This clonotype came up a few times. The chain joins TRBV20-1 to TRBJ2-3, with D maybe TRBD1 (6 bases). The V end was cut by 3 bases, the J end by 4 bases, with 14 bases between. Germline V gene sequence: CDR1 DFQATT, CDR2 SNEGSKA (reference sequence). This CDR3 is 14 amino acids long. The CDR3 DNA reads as TGCAGTGCTAGCAACGAAGGGGGTCCAGATACGCAGTATTTT. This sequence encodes CSASNEGGPDTQYF.

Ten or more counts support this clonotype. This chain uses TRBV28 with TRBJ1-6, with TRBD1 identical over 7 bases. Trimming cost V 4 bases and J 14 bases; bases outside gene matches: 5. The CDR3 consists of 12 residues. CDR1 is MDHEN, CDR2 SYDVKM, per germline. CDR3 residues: CASSSTGLALHF. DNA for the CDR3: TGTGCCAGCAGTTCGACAGGGTTGGCCCTCCACTTT.

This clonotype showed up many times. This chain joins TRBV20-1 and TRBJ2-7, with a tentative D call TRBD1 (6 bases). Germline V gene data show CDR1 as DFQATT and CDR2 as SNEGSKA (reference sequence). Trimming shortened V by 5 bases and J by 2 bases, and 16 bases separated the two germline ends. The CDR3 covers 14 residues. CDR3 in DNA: TGCAGTGCTTATTCGTCCGGGACACCCTACGAGCAGTACTTC. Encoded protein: CSAYSSGTPYEQYF.